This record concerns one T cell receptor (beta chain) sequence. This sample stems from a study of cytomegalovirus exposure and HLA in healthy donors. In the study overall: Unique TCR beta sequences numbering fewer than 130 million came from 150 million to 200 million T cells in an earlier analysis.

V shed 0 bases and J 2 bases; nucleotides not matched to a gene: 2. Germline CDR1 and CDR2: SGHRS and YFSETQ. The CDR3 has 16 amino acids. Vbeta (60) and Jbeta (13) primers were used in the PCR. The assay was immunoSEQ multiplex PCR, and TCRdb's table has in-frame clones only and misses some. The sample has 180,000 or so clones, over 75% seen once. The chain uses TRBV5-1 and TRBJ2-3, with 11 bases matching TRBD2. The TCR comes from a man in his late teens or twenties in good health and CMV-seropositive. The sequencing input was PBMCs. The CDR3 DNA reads TGCGCCAGCAGCTTGGATAGCGGGGGGGTCACAGATACGCAGTATTTT. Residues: CASSLDSGGVTDTQYF.